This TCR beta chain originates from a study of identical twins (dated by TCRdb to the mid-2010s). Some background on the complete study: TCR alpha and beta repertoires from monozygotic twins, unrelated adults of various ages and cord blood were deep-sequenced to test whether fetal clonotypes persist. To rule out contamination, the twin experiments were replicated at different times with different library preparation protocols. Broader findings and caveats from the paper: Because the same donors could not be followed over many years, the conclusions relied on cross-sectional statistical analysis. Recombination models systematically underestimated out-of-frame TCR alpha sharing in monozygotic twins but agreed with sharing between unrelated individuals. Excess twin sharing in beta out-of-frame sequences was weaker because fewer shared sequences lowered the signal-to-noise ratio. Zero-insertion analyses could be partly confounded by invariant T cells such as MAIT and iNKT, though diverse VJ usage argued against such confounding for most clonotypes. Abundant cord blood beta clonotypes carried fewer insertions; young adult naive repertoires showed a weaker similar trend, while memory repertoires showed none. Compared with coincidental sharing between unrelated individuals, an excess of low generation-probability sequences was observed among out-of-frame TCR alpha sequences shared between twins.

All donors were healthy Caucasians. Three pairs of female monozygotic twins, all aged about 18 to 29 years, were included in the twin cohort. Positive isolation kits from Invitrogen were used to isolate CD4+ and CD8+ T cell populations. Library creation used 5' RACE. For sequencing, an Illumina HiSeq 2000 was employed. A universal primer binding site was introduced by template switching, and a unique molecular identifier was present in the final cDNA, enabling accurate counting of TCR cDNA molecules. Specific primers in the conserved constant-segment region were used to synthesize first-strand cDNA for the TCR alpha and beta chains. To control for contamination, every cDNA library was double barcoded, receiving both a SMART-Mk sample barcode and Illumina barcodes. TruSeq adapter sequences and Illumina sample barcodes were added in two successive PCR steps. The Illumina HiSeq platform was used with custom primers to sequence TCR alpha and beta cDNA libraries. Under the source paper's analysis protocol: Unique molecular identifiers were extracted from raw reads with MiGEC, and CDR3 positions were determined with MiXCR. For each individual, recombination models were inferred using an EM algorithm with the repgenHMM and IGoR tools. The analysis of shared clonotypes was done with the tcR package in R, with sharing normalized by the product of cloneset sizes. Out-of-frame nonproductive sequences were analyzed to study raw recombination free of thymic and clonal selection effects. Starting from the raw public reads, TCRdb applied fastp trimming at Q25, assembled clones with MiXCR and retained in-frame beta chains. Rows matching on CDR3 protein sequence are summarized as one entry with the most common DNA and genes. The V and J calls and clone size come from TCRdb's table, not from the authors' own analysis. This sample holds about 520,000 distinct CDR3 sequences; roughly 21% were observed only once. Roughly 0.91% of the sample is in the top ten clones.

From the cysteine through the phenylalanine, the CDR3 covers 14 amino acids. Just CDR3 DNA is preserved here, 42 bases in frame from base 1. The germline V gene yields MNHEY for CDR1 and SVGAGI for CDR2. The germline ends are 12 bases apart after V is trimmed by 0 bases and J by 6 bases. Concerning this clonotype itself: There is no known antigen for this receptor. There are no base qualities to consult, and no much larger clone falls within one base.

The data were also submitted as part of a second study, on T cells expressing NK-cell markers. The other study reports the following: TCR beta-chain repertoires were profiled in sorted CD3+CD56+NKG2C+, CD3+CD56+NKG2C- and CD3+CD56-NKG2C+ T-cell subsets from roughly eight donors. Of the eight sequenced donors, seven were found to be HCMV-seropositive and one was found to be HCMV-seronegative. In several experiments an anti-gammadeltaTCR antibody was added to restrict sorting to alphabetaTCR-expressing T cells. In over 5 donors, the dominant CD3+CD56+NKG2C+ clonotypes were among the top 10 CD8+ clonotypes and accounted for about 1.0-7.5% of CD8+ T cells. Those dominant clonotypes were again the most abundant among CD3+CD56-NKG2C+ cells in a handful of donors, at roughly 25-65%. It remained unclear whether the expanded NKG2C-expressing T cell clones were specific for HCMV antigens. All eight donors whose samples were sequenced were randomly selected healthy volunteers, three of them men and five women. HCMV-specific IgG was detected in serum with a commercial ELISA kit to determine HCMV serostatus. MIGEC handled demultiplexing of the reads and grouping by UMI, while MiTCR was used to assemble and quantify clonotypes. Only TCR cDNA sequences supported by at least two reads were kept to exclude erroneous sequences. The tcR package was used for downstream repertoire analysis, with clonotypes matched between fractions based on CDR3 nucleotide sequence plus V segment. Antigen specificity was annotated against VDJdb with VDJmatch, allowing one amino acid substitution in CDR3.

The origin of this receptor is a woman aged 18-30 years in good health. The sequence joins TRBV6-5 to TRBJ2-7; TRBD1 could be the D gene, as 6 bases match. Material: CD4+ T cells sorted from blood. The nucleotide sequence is TGTGCCAGCAGTTACTCGAATTGGGGGCGCGAGCAGTACTTC. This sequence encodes CASSYSNWGREQYF.